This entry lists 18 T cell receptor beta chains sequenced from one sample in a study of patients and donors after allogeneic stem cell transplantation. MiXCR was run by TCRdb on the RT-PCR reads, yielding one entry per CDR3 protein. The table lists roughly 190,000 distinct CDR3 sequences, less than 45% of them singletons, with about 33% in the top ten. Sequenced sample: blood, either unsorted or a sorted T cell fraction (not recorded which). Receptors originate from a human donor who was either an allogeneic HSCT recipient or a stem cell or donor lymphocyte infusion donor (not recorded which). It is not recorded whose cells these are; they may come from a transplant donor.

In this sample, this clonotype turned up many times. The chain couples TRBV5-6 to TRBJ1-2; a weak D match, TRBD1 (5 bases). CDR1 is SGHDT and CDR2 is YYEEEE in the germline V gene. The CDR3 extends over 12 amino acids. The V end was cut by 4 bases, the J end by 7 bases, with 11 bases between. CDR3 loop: CASSPGTGGYTF. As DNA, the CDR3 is TGTGCCAGCAGCCCGGGGACGGGTGGCTACACCTTC.

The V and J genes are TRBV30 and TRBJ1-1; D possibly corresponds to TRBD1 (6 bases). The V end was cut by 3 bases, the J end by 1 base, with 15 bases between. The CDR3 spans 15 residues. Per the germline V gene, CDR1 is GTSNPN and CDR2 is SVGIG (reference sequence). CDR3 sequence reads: CAWSATGLGNTEAFF. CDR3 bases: TGTGCCTGGAGCGCTACAGGGTTAGGGAACACTGAAGCTTTCTTT. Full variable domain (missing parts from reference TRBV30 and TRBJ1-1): SQTIHQWPATLVQPVGSPLSLECTVEGTSNPNLYWYRQAAGRGLQLLFYSVGIGQISSEVPQNLSASRPQDRQFILSSKKLLLSDSGFYLCAWSATGLGNTEAFFGQGTRLTVV.

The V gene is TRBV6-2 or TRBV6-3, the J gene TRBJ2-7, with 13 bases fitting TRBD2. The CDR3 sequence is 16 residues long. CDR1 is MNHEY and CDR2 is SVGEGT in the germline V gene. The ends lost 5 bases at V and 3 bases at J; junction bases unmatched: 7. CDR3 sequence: CASSNWTSGRFYEQYF. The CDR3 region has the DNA TGTGCCAGCAGTAACTGGACTAGCGGGAGATTCTACGAGCAGTACTTC.

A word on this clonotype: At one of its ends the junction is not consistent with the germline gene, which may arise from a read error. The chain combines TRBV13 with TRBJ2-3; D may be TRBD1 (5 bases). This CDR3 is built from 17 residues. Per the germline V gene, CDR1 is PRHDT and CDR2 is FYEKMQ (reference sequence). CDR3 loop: CASSVGVIFTSTDTQYF. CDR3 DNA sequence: TGTGCCAGCAGCGTAGGGGTAATTTTTACTAGCACAGATACGCAGTATTTT.

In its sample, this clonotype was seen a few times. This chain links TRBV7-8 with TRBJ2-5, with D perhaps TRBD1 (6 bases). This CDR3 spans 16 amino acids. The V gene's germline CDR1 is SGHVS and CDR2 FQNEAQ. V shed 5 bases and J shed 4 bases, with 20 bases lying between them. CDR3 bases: TGTGCCAGCAGCCTGGCGGGCAGGGGAAGAGGAGAGACCCAGTACTTC. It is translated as CASSLAGRGRGETQYF.

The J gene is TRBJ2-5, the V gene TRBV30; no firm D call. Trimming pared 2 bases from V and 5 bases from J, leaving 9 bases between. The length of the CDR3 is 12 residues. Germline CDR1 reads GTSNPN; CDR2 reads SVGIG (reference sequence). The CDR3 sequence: CAWSFGMETQYF. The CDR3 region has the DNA TGTGCCTGGAGTTTTGGGATGGAGACCCAGTACTTC.

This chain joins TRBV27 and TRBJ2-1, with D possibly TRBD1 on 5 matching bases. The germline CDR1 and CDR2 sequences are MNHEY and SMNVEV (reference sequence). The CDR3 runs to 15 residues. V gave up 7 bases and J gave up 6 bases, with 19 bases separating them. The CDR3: CASNRGTRQRNEQFF. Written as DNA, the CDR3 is TGTGCCAGCAATAGGGGCACACGACAGCGCAATGAGCAGTTCTTC.

The CDR3 bases are TGCGCCAGCAGCCAAGACGGGAGCTCCTACAATGAGCAGTTCTTC. Amino acids: CASSQDGSSYNEQFF. The rearrangement links TRBV4-3 to TRBJ2-1; perhaps TRBD2 as D (6 bases). Germline V gene lookup returns CDR1 LGHNA and CDR2 YSLEER. The CDR3 contains 15 residues. V shed 0 bases and J shed 0 bases, with 6 bases lying between them.

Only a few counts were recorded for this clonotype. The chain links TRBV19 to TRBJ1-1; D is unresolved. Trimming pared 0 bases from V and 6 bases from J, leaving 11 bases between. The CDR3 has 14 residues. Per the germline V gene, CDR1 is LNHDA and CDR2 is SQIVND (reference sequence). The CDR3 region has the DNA TGTGCCAGTAGTATAGAAGTGGCAGAGCCTGAAGCTTTCTTT. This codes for CASSIEVAEPEAFF.

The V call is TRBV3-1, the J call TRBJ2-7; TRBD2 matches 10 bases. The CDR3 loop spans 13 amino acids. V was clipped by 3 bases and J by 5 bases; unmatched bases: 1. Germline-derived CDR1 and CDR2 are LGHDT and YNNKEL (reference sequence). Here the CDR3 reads CASSHGTSDEQYF. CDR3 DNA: TGTGCCAGCAGCCACGGGACTAGCGACGAGCAGTACTTC.

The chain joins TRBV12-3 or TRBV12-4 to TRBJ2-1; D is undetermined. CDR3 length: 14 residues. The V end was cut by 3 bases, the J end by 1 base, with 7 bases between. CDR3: CASSLLQSYNEQFF. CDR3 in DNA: TGTGCCAGCAGTTTGTTGCAGTCCTACAATGAGCAGTTCTTC.

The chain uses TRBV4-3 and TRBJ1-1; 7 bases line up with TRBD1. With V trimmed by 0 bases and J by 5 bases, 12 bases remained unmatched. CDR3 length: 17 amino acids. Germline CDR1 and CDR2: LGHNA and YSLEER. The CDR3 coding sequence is TGCGCCAGCAGCCAAGATCTGAAGGGGGCAAGGGGAACTGAAGCTTTCTTT. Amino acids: CASSQDLKGARGTEAFF.

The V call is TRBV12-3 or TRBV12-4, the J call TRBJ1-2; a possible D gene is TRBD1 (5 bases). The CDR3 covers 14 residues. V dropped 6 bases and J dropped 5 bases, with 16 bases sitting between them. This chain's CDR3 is CASSPPRQGYGYTF. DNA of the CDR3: TGTGCCAGCAGCCCGCCGCGGCAGGGATATGGCTACACCTTC.

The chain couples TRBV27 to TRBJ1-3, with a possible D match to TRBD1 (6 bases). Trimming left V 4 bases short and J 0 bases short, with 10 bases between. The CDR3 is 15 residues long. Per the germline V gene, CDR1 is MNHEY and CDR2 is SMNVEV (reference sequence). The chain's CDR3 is CASSYDRNSGNTIYF. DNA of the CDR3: TGTGCCAGCAGTTACGACAGGAACTCTGGAAACACCATATATTTT.

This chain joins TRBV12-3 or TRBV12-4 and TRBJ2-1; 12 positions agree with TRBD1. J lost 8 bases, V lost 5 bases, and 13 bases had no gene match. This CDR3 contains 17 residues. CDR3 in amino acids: CASSPPPGTGGLDEQFF. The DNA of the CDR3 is TGTGCCAGCAGTCCCCCGCCCGGGACAGGGGGCTTGGATGAGCAGTTCTTC.

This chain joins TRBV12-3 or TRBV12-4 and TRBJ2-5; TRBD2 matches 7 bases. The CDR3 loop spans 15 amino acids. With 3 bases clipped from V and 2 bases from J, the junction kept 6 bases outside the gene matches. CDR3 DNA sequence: TGTGCCAGCAGTTTGGTGGCTAGCGGACAAGAGACCCAGTACTTC. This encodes CASSLVASGQETQYF.

The CDR3, as DNA: TGTGCCAGCAGCCGATTGGGGACCGGAGCTTACGAGCAGTACTTC. Encoded protein: CASSRLGTGAYEQYF. The J gene is TRBJ2-7, the V gene TRBV12-3 or TRBV12-4; D possibly uses TRBD1 or TRBD2 (5 bases each). The V end lost 6 bases, the J end lost 4 bases, and 19 bases lay between the germline ends. The CDR3 runs 15 residues.

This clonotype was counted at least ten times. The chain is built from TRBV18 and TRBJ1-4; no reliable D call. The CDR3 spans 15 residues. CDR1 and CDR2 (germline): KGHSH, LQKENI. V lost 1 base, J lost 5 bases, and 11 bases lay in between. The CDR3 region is CASSPRAGVNEKLFF. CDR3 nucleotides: TGTGCCAGCTCACCACGGGCAGGAGTGAATGAAAAACTGTTTTTT.